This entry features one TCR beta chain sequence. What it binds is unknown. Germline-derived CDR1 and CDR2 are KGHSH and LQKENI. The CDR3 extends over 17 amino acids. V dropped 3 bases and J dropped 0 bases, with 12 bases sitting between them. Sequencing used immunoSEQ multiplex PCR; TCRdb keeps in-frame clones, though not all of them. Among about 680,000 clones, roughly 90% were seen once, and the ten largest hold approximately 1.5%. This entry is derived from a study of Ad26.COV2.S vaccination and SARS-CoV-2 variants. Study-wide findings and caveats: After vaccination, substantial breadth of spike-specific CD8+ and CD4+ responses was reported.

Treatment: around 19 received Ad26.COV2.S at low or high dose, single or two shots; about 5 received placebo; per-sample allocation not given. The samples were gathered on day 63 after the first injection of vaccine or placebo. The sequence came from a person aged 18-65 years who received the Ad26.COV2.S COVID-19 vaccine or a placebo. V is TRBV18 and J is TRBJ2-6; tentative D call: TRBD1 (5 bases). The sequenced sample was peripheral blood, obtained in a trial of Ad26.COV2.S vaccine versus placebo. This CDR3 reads CASSPDSPNSGANVLTF. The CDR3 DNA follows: TGTGCCAGCTCACCCGACAGTCCTAACTCTGGGGCCAACGTCCTGACTTTC.